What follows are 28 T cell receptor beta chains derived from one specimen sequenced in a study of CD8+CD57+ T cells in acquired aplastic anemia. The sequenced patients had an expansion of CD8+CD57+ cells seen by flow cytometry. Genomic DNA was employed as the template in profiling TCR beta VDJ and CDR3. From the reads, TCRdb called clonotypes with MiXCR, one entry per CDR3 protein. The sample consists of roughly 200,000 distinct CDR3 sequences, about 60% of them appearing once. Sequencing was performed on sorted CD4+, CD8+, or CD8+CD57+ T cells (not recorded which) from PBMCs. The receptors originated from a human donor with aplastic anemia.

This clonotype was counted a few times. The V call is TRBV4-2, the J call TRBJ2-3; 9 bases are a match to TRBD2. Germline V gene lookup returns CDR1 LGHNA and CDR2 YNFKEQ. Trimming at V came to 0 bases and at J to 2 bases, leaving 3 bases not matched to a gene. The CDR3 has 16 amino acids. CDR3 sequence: CASSQERGGATDTQYF. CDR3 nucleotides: TGTGCCAGCAGCCAAGAACGCGGGGGGGCCACAGATACGCAGTATTTT.

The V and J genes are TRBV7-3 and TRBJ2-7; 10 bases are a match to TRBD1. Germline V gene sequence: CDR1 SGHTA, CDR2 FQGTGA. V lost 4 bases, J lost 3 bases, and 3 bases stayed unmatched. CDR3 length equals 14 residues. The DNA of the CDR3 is TGTGCCAGCAGCTCGACAGGGGGCAGCTACGAGCAGTACTTC. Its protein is CASSSTGGSYEQYF.

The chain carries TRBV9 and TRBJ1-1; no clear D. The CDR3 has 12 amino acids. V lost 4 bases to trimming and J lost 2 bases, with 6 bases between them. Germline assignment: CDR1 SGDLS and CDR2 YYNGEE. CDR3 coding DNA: TGTGCCAGCAGCCCTTATAACACTGAAGCTTTCTTT. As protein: CASSPYNTEAFF.

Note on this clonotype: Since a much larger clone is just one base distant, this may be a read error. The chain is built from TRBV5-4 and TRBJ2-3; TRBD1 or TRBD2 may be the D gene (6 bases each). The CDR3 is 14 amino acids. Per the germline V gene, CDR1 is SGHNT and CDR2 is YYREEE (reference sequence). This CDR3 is CASSEGGDTGTQYF. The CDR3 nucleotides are TGTGCCAGCAGCGAGGGGGGAGACACAGGTACGCAGTATTTT.

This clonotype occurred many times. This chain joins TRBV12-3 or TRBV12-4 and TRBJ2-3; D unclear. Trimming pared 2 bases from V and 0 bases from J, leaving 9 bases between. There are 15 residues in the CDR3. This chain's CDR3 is CASSLISTSTDTQYF. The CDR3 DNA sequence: TGTGCCAGCAGTTTAATTTCGACTAGCACAGATACGCAGTATTTT.

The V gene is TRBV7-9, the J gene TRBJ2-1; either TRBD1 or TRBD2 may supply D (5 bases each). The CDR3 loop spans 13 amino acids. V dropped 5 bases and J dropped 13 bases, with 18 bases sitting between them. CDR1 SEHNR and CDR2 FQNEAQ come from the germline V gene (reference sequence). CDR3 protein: CASSQATGLDQFF. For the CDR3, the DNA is TGTGCCAGCAGCCAAGCCACAGGACTCGACCAGTTCTTC.

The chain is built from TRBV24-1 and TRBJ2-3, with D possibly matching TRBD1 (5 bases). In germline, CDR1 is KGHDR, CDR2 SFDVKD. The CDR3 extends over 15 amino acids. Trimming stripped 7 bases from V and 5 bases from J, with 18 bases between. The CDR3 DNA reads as TGTGCCACCAGAGAATCAGGGTTCGGTAGAGATACGCAGTATTTT. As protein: CATRESGFGRDTQYF.

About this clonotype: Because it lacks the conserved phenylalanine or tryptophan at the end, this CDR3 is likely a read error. The DNA of the CDR3 is TGTGCCAGCAGTCTCGATGTCCCGTTTTCACCCCTCCACCTT. It codes for CASSLDVPFSPLHL. V usage is TRBV12-3 or TRBV12-4 and J usage is TRBJ1-6; D gene uncertain. The CDR3 is made up of 14 amino acids. Between the trimmed V and J ends, which lost 5 bases and 9 bases, there was a span of 14 bases.

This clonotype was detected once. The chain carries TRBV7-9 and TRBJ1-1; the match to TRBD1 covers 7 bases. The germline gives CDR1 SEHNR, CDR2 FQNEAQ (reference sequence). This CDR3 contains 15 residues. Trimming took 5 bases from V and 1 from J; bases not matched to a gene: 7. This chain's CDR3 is CASSPPTGKNTEAFF. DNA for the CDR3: TGTGCCAGCAGCCCTCCGACAGGGAAGAACACTGAAGCTTTCTTT.

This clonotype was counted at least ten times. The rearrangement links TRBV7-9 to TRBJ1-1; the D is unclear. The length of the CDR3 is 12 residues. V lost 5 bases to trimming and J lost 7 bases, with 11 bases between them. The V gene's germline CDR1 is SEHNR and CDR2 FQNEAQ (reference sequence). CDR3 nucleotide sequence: TGTGCCAGCAGCCCTGGTCCGATTGAAGCTTTCTTT. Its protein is CASSPGPIEAFF.

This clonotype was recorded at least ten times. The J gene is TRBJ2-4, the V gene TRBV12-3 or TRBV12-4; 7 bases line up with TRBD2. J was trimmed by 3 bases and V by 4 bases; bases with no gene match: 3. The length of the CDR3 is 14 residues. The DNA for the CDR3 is TGTGCCAGCAGTTCCGGGGAGGGCAAAAACATTCAGTACTTC. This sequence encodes CASSSGEGKNIQYF.

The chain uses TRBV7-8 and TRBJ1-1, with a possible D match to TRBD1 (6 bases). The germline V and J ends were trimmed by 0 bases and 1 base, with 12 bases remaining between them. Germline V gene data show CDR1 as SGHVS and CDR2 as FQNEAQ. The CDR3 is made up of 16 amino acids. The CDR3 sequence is CASSLASGAENTEAFF. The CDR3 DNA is TGTGCCAGCAGCTTAGCCTCGGGGGCGGAGAACACTGAAGCTTTCTTT. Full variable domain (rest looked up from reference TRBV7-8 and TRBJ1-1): GAGVSQSPRYKVAKRGQDVALRCDPISGHVSLFWYQQALGQGPEFLTYFQNEAQLDKSGLPSDRFFAERPEGSVSTLKIQRTQQEDSAVYLCASSLASGAENTEAFFGQGTRLTVV.

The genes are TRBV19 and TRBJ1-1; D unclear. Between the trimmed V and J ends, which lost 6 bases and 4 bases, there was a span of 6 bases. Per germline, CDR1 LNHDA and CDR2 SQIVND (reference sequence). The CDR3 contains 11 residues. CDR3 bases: TGTGCCAGTAGGGTCCTCACTGAAGCTTTCTTT. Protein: CASRVLTEAFF. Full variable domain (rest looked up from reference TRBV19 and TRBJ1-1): DGGITQSPKYLFRKEGQNVTLSCEQNLNHDAMYWYRQDPGQGLRLIYYSQIVNDFQKGDIAEGYSVSREKKESFPLTVTSAQKNPTAFYLCASRVLTEAFFGQGTRLTVV.

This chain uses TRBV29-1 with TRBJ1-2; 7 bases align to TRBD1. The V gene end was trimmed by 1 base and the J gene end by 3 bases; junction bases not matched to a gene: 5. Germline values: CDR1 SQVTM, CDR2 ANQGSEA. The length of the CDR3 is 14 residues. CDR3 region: CSVEGRTGDYGYTF. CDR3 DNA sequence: TGCAGCGTTGAAGGTCGCACAGGGGACTATGGCTACACCTTC.

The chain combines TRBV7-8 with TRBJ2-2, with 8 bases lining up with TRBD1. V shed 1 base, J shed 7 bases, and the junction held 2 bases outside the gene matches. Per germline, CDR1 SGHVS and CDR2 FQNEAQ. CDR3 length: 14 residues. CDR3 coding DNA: TGTGCCAGCAGCTTAGGGACAGGGTTCGGGGAGCTGTTTTTT. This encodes CASSLGTGFGELFF.

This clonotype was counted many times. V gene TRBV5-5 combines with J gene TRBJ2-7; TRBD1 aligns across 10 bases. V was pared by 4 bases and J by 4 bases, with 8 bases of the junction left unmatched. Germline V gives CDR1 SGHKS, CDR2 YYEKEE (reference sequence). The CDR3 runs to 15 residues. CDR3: CASSAPGQGLYEQYF. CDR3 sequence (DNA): TGTGCCAGCAGCGCACCGGGACAGGGGCTATACGAGCAGTACTTC.

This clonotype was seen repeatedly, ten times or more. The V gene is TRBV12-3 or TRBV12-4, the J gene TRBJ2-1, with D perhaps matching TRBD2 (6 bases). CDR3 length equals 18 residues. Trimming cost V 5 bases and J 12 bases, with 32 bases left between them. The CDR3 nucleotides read TGTGCCAGCAGTCCCGGGCCGGGGGAGAGGTCCCCCCGCTCTGGGCAGTTCTTC. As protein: CASSPGPGERSPRSGQFF.

The CDR3 DNA sequence: TGTGCCAGCACCCCGCAGGTGGGAGGGCCCCTCAATGAGCAGTTCTTC. Translated: CASTPQVGGPLNEQFF. The rearrangement links TRBV7-3 to TRBJ2-1; TRBD2 matches 7 bases. The germline gives CDR1 SGHTA, CDR2 FQGTGA. This CDR3 region has 16 residues. J lost 6 bases, V lost 7 bases, and 15 bases had no gene match.

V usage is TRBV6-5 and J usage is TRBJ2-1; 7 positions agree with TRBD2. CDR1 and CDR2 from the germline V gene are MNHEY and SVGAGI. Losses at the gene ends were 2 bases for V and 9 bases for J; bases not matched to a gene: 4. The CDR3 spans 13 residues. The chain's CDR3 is CASSYGREFEQFF. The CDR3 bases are TGTGCCAGCAGTTACGGGAGGGAGTTTGAGCAGTTCTTC.

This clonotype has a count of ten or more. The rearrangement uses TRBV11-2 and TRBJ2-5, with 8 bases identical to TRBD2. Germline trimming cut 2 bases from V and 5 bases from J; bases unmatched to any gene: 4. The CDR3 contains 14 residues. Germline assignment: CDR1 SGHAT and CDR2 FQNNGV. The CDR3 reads CASSLLLAEETQYF. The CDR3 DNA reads TGTGCCAGCAGCTTATTACTAGCGGAGGAGACCCAGTACTTC.

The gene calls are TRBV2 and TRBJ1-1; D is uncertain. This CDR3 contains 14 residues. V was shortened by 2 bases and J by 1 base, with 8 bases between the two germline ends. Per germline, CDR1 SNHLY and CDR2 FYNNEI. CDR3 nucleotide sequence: TGTGCCAGCAGTGAAAATCCAGCGAACACTGAAGCTTTCTTT. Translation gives CASSENPANTEAFF.

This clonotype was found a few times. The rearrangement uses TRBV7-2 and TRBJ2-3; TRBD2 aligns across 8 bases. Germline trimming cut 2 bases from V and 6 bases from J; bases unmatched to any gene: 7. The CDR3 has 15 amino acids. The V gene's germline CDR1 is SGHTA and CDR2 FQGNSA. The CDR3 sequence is CASSLWTGGWDTQYF. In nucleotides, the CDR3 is TGTGCCAGCAGCTTATGGACGGGGGGGTGGGATACGCAGTATTTT.

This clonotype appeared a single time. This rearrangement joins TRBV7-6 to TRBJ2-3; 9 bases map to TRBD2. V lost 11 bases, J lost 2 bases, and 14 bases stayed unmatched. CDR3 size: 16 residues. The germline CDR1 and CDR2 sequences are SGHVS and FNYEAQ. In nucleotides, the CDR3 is TGTGCCGTCTCGACCGGGACTAGCATCTCCACAGATACGCAGTATTTT. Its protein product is CAVSTGTSISTDTQYF.

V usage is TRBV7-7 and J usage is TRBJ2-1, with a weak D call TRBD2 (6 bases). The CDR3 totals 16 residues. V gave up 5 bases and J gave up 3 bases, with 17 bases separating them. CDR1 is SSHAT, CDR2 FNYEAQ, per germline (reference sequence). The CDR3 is CASSPGSGVGYNEQFF. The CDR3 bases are TGTGCCAGCAGCCCAGGGTCGGGGGTTGGCTACAATGAGCAGTTCTTC.

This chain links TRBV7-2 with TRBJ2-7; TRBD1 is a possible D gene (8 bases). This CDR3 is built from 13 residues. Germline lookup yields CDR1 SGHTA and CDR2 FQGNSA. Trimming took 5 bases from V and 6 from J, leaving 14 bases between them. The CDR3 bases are TGTGCCAGCAGCCTCACAGGGGGGGCCGAGCAGTACTTC. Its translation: CASSLTGGAEQYF.

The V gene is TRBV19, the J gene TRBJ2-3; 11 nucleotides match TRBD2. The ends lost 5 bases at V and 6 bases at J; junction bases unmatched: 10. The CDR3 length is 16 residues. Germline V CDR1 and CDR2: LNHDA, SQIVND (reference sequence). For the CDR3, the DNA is TGTGCCAGTAGTGAACTTAGCGGGAGGGCCGCGGATACGCAGTATTTT. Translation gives CASSELSGRAADTQYF.

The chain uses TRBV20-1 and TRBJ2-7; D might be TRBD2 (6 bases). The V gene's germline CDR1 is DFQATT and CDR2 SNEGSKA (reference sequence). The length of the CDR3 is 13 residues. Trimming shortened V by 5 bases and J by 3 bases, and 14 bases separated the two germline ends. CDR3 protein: CSAPGLLNYEQYF. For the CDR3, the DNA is TGCAGTGCTCCGGGACTCCTGAACTACGAGCAGTACTTC.

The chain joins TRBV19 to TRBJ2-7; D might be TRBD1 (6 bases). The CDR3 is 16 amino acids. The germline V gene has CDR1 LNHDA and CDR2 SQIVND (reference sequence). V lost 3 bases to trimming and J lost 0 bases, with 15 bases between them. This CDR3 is CASSMMGAQSSYEQYF. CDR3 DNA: TGTGCCAGTAGTATGATGGGGGCCCAGAGCTCCTACGAGCAGTACTTC.